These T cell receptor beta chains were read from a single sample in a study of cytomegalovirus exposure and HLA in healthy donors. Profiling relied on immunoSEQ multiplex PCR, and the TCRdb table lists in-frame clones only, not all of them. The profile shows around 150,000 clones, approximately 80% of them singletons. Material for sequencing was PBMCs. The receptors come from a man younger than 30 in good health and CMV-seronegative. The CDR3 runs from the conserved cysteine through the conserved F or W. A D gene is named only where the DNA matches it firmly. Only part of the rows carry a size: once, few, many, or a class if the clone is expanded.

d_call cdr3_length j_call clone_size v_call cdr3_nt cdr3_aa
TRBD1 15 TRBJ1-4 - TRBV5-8 TGTGCCAGCAGACCTGGGACAGGGGGCGTTGAAAAACTGTTTTTT CASRPGTGGVEKLFF
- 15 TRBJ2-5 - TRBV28 TGTGCCAGCAGACTCGGAGGGGGCGCGGGGGAGACCCAGTACTTC CASRLGGGAGETQYF
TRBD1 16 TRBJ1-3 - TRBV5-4 TGTGCCAGCAGCTTGGAGGGGACAGGGGTTGGAAACACCATATATTTT CASSLEGTGVGNTIYF
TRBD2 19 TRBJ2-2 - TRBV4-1 TGCGCCAGCAGCCAACGGATCGGACTAGCGGGGGATTCCACCGGGGAGCTGTTTTTT CASSQRIGLAGDSTGELFF
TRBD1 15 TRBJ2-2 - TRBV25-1 TGTGCCAGCAGTATCGCCGGGACAGGGGCCGGGGAGCTGTTTTTT CASSIAGTGAGELFF
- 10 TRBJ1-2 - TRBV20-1 TGCAGTGCTGGTTTCGAAGATCGGACCTTC CSAGFEDRTF
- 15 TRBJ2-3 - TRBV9 TGTGCCAGCAGCGTAGCGGAGGGAGGAACAGATACGCAGTATTTT CASSVAEGGTDTQYF
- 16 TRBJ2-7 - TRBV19 TGTGCCAGTAGTGGGAGGAACGGCAGGGCTAACTACGAGCAGTACTTC CASSGRNGRANYEQYF
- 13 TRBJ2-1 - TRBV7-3 TGTGCCAGCAGCCTTCGGGGCTACAATGAGCAGTTCTTC CASSLRGYNEQFF
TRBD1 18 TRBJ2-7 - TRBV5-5 TGTGCCAGCAGCTTAGGGGGGACCATCGGGACAGGGGTCTACGAGCAGTACTTC CASSLGGTIGTGVYEQYF
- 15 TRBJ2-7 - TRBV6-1 TGTGCCAGCAGTGAGAATTTAGGGAGCTCCTACGAGCAGTACTTC CASSENLGSSYEQYF
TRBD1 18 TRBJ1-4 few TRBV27 TGTGCCAGCAGTCACAAAGCCGGGACAGGGGTAACTAATGAAAAACTGTTTTTT CASSHKAGTGVTNEKLFF
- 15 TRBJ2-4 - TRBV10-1 TGCGCCAGCAGTGAGTCCCGTGGAGGAATGGACATTCAGTACTTC CASSESRGGMDIQYF
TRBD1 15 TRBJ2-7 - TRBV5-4 TGTGCCAGCAGCGGGGGCAGGGGGCGCAACTACGAGCAGTACTTC CASSGGRGRNYEQYF
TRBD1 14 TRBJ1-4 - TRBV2 TGTGCCAGCACCGTACAGGGGGCTGGGGAAAAACTGTTTTTT CASTVQGAGEKLFF
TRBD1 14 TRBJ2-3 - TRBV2 TGTGCCAGCAGTCGGGACAGTAGCACAGATACGCAGTATTTT CASSRDSSTDTQYF
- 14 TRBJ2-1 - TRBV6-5 TGTGCCAGCAGTCTCACAGAAACCTACAATGAGCAGTTCTTC CASSLTETYNEQFF
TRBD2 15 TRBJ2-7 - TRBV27 TGTGCCAGTCGTGGACTAGCGGGGGTCCCCTACGAGCAGTACTTC CASRGLAGVPYEQYF
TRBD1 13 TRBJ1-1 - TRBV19 TGTGCCAGCTTGGGACAGCTAAACACTGAAGCTTTCTTT CASLGQLNTEAFF
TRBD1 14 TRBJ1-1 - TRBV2 TGTGCCAGCACACAAGGGGGCGCGGGCACTGAAGCTTTCTTT CASTQGGAGTEAFF
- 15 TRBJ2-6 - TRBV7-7 TGTGCCAGCAGCTTAGGACATGCTGGGGCCAACGTCCTGACTTTC CASSLGHAGANVLTF
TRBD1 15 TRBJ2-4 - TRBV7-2 TGTGCCAGCAGCTTAGAAACTGGACAGGGATACATTCAGTACTTC CASSLETGQGYIQYF
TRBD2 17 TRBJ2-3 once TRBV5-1 TGCGCCAGCAGCCCGCTAACTAGCGGGGGGCCCACAGATACGCAGTATTTT CASSPLTSGGPTDTQYF
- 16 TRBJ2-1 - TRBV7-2 TGTGCCAGCAGCTTAGGTAGTAAAGGGGCCTACAATGAGCAGTTCTTC CASSLGSKGAYNEQFF
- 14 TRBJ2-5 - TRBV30 TGTGCCTGGAGTCTTAACAGGGCTGTGGGGACCCAGTACTTC CAWSLNRAVGTQYF
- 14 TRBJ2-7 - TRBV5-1 TGCGCCAGCAGCACGGCGGGACGGCCCTACGAGCAGTACTTC CASSTAGRPYEQYF
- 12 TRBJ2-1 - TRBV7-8 TGTGCCAGCAGCTCGTCGAGAAATGAGCAGTTCTTC CASSSSRNEQFF
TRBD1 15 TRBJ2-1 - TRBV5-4 TGTGCCAGCAGCTCACAGGGGGGCTCGGACAATGAGCAGTTCTTC CASSSQGGSDNEQFF
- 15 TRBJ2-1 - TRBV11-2 TGTGCCAGCAGCTTAGGGCAGGGTATCTACAATGAGCAGTTCTTC CASSLGQGIYNEQFF
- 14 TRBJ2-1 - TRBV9 TGTGCCAGCAGTGATACCAGGACTTACAATGAGCAGTTCTTC CASSDTRTYNEQFF
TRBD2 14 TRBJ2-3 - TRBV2 TGTGCCAGCAAAGCGGGGGGGAGCACAGATACGCAGTATTTT CASKAGGSTDTQYF
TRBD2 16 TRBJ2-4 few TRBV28 TGTGCCAGTATGTCTCGCGGGAGGGCCCAGGGGAACATTCAGTACTTC CASMSRGRAQGNIQYF
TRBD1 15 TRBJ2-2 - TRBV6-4 TGTGCCAGCAGTGACGGGACAGGGCACACCGGGGAGCTGTTTTTT CASSDGTGHTGELFF
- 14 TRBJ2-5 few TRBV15 TGTGCCACCAGCAGAGACAGGGGCCAAGAGACCCAGTACTTC CATSRDRGQETQYF
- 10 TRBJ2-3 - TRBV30 TGTGCCTGGAGGCGGGATACGCAGTATTTT CAWRRDTQYF
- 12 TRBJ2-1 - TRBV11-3 TGTGCCAGCAGCCTCACGAACATCGAGCAGTTCTTC CASSLTNIEQFF
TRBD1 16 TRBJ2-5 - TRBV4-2 TGTGCCAGCAGCCAAGCCCGGGACAGCCTCCAAGAGACCCAGTACTTC CASSQARDSLQETQYF
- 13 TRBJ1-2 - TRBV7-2 TGTGCCAGCAGCTTAGCCACTGGAGATGGCTACACCTTC CASSLATGDGYTF
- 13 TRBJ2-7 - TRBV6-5 TGTGCCAGCAGACGTCAGGGGGGCTACGAGCAGTACTTC CASRRQGGYEQYF
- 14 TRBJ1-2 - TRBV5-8 TGTGCCAGCAGCTTGGCCAGGGCGAACTATGGCTACACCTTC CASSLARANYGYTF
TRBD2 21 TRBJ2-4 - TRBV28 TGTGCCAGCAGTCCCGGGACTAGCGGGACACCATACGAATTAGCCAAAAACATTCAGTACTTC CASSPGTSGTPYELAKNIQYF
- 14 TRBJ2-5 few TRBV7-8 TGTGCCAGCAGCTTCGAACAGATCCAAGAGACCCAGTACTTC CASSFEQIQETQYF
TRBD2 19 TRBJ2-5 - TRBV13 TGTGCCAGCAGCTCCCCGACCCGGACTAGCGGGGAAAACCAAGAGACCCAGTACTTC CASSSPTRTSGENQETQYF
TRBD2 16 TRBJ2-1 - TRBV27 TGTGCCAGCACCTCGGGAGGGTCGGGGGCCCGTAATGAGCAGTTCTTC CASTSGGSGARNEQFF
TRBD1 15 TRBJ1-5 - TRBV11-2 TGTGCCAGCAGCGAATGGACAGGGGTGGGTCAGCCCCAGCATTTT CASSEWTGVGQPQHF